This TCR beta chain was identified in a study of control samples from healthy donors and cancer patients. CDR3 length: 14 residues. Germline loops: CDR1 SGHVS, CDR2 FQNEAQ. The V segment lost 5 bases and the J segment 5 bases; nucleotides outside the gene matches: 3. This clone was seen a single time. Libraries were prepared by immunoSEQ multiplex PCR; TCRdb keeps only in-frame clonotypes and omits some of them. The sample lists approximately 84,000 clones, approximately 82% seen once, with around 10% in the top ten. The V call is TRBV7-8, the J call TRBJ2-2, with 9 bases matching TRBD1. Sequencing input: blood. The source is a woman aged 55-70 years in good health. DNA for the CDR3: TGTGCCAGCAGCGAACAGGGGGCGACCGGGGAGCTGTTTTTT. This translates into CASSEQGATGELFF.